Each of the 26 T cell receptor beta chains below was sequenced from the same sample in a study of blood T cell repertoires in COVID-19 (TCRdb year 2020). The library was built by means of the immunoSEQ multiplex PCR assay. Sourced from immuneACCESS, this table was stored by TCRdb with only in-frame sequences that have V and J called. A share of the clones is absent; for the studies checked, an unresolved V gene accounts for under half, and the remainder has no known explanation. Across this sample there are some 60,000 clones, with approximately 90% seen only once. The top ten constitute less than 2% of the sample. Input material: peripheral blood. Every receptor here comes from a human donor in a cohort sampled during active COVID-19.

The chain has TRBV28 and TRBJ2-1; TRBD2 aligns across 9 bases. The trim removed 5 bases at V and 0 bases at J, leaving 2 bases unmatched. CDR1 and CDR2 (germline): MDHEN, SYDVKM. The CDR3 has 15 amino acids. The CDR3 nucleotides read TGTGCCAGCAGTGATAGCGGGAGCTCCTACAATGAGCAGTTCTTC. Translating it yields CASSDSGSSYNEQFF. The full variable domain, completed using reference TRBV28 and TRBJ2-1, is DVKVTQSSRYLVKRTGEKVFLECVQDMDHENMFWYRQDPGLGLRLIYFSYDVKMKEKGDIPEGYSVSREKKERFSLILESASTNQTSMYLCASSDSGSSYNEQFFGPGTRLTVL.

The genes are TRBV6-5 and TRBJ1-5; 7 bases are shared with TRBD1. CDR3 length: 15 residues. V was pared by 6 bases and J by 5 bases, with 10 bases of the junction left unmatched. The germline CDR1 and CDR2 sequences are MNHEY and SVGAGI. The CDR3 loop reads CASSASLTGDQPQHF. DNA for the CDR3: TGTGCCAGCAGCGCCTCACTTACAGGGGATCAGCCCCAGCATTTT.

This clone was counted once. The chain couples TRBV19 to TRBJ1-6, with no clear D. Germline V gene lookup returns CDR1 LNHDA and CDR2 SQIVND (reference sequence). Deletions cut 4 bases from V and 8 bases from J, with 18 bases between. This CDR3 comprises 16 residues. The CDR3 spells CASSTERLTRDSPLHF. The DNA for the CDR3 is TGTGCCAGTAGTACGGAACGTTTGACTCGGGATTCACCCCTCCACTTT.

The chain combines TRBV2 with TRBJ2-4; no reliable D call. V was pared by 2 bases and J by 15 bases, with 5 bases between. The V gene's germline CDR1 is SNHLY and CDR2 FYNNEI. The CDR3 length is 9 residues. CDR3 amino acids: CASSEPWYF. CDR3 in DNA: TGTGCCAGCAGTGAACCCTGGTACTTC.

The chain carries TRBV7-9 and TRBJ1-4; 8 bases are shared with TRBD1. The trim removed 2 bases at V and 7 bases at J, leaving 6 bases unmatched. The CDR3 is made up of 15 amino acids. Germline CDR1 is SEHNR and CDR2 is FQNEAQ (reference sequence). CDR3 nucleotide sequence: TGTGCCAGCAGCTTATCGGCAGGGGGCCGTGAAAAACTGTTTTTT. Its translation: CASSLSAGGREKLFF.

Only one count was recorded for this clone. This rearrangement joins TRBV12-3 or TRBV12-4 to TRBJ2-7; a weak D match, TRBD1 (6 bases). V was shortened by 6 bases and J by 3 bases, with 12 bases between the two germline ends. The CDR3 has 13 amino acids. The CDR3: CASSVVRGYEQYF. Written as DNA, the CDR3 is TGTGCCAGCAGCGTAGTCAGGGGCTACGAGCAGTACTTC.

V gene TRBV28 combines with J gene TRBJ1-3; possibly TRBD1 for D (5 bases). V was shortened by 4 bases and J by 0 bases, with 13 bases between the two germline ends. Germline lookup yields CDR1 MDHEN and CDR2 SYDVKM. The CDR3 is 16 residues long. The CDR3 loop is CASSSGGSSSGNTIYF. CDR3 nucleotides: TGTGCCAGCAGTTCGGGGGGATCGAGCTCTGGAAACACCATATATTTT.

The genes are TRBV14 and TRBJ1-1, with D hard to call. Trimming removed 1 base from V and 0 bases from J, with 6 bases in between. The length of the CDR3 is 14 residues. Germline V CDR1 and CDR2: SGHDN, FVKESK. CDR3 bases: TGTGCCAGCAGCCAAGTGACACTGAACACTGAAGCTTTCTTT. Its protein product is CASSQVTLNTEAFF.

V usage is TRBV7-2 and J usage is TRBJ1-3; 8 bases agree with TRBD1. Germline assignment: CDR1 SGHTA and CDR2 FQGNSA. V trimming: 1 base; J trimming: 1 base; junction bases outside the gene matches: 6. The CDR3 runs to 17 residues. In DNA, the CDR3 is TGTGCCAGCAGCTTAGTCACAGGGGGAGCTTCTGGAAACACCATATATTTT. This encodes CASSLVTGGASGNTIYF. The full variable domain, its missing parts supplied by reference TRBV7-2 and TRBJ1-3, is GAGVSQSPSNKVTEKGKDVELRCDPISGHTALYWYRQSLGQGLEFLIYFQGNSAPDKSGLPSDRFSAERTGGSVSTLTIQRTQQEDSAVYLCASSLVTGGASGNTIYFGEGSWLTVV.

Only one count was recorded for this clone. The chain combines TRBV4-1 with TRBJ2-3, with 10 nucleotides matching TRBD2. The CDR3 is 14 residues long. The junction had 1 base not matched to a gene; V was cut back by 4 bases and J by 3 bases. In germline, CDR1 is MGHRA, CDR2 YSYEKL. The CDR3 DNA sequence: TGCGCCAGCAGCCTTAGCGGGAGGACAGATACGCAGTATTTT. Translated, it gives CASSLSGRTDTQYF.

The chain uses TRBV19 and TRBJ1-2; D might be TRBD1 (5 bases). This CDR3 is built from 12 residues. Germline V CDR1 and CDR2: LNHDA, SQIVND (reference sequence). V lost 5 bases and J 8 bases, leaving 12 bases between the germline ends. CDR3 DNA sequence: TGTGCCAGTAGTTTACAGGACGGAGGCTACACCTTC. It specifies CASSLQDGGYTF.

The chain joins TRBV18 to TRBJ1-2; D is perhaps TRBD1 (6 bases). The CDR3 is 15 amino acids. Trimming took off 3 bases at V and 5 bases at J, with 16 bases between the two ends. CDR1 is KGHSH and CDR2 is LQKENI in the germline V gene. In nucleotides, the CDR3 is TGTGCCAGCTCACCTCGCGTCGAGCAGGGGTATGGCTACACCTTC. It translates to CASSPRVEQGYGYTF.

The J gene is TRBJ2-7, the V gene TRBV7-2; D possibly corresponds to TRBD2 (5 bases). This CDR3 region has 19 residues. V was pared by 5 bases and J by 3 bases, with 29 bases between. Per the germline V gene, CDR1 is SGHTA and CDR2 is FQGNSA. The CDR3 nucleotides are TGTGCCAGCAGCGGAGTAGGTTCTCAAGGGTATGGAGGAAACTACGAGCAGTACTTC. Translating gives CASSGVGSQGYGGNYEQYF. Supplemented by reference TRBV7-2 and TRBJ2-7, the full variable domain reads GAGVSQSPSNKVTEKGKDVELRCDPISGHTALYWYRQSLGQGLEFLIYFQGNSAPDKSGLPSDRFSAERTGGSVSTLTIQRTQQEDSAVYLCASSGVGSQGYGGNYEQYFGPGTRLTVT.

The chain joins TRBV4-3 to TRBJ2-2, with D possibly TRBD2 on 6 matching bases. Trimming removed 0 bases from V and 8 bases from J, with 13 bases in between. Germline V gives CDR1 LGHNA, CDR2 YSLEER. This CDR3 is built from 15 residues. In DNA, the CDR3 is TGCGCCAGCAGCCAAGACGGCAGGAGGGCGGGGGAGCTGTTTTTT. Protein product: CASSQDGRRAGELFF.

V gene TRBV6-6 combines with J gene TRBJ2-7, with 9 bases identical to TRBD2. There are 13 residues in the CDR3. Germline CDR1 reads MNHNY; CDR2 reads SVGAGI (reference sequence). V was clipped by 6 bases and J by 2 bases; unmatched bases: 2. CDR3 loop: CASSLAGAYEQYF. As DNA, the CDR3 is TGTGCCAGCAGCTTAGCGGGAGCCTACGAGCAGTACTTC.

The gene calls are TRBV5-5 and TRBJ2-6; no definite D call. V shed 3 bases and J shed 1 base, with 5 bases lying between them. This CDR3 region has 14 residues. Per germline, CDR1 SGHKS and CDR2 YYEKEE (reference sequence). CDR3 bases: TGTGCCAGCAGCTCCCGGTCTGGGGCCAACGTCCTGACTTTC. This gives the protein CASSSRSGANVLTF.

Only a few counts were recorded for this clone. This chain links TRBV28 with TRBJ2-7; a weak D match, TRBD2 (5 bases). The V gene's germline CDR1 is MDHEN and CDR2 SYDVKM. This CDR3 has 12 residues. Trimming left V 5 bases short and J 2 bases short, with 7 bases between. In DNA, the CDR3 is TGTGCCAGCAGTCCCGGGACCTACGAGCAGTACTTC. This translates into CASSPGTYEQYF.

This rearrangement joins TRBV21-1 to TRBJ1-3; the table assigns TRBD1, which was not confirmed against the DNA. TRBV21-1 is marked as a pseudogene. The CDR3 runs 16 residues. The CDR3 DNA is TGTGCCAGCAGCTCGCGACAGGGGACTCTACTAAACACCATATATTTT. Amino acid sequence: CASSSRQGTLLNTIYF.

The chain recombines TRBV4-3 with TRBJ2-2, with TRBD2 identical over 8 bases. Per germline, CDR1 LGHNA and CDR2 YSLEER. The V gene end was trimmed by 0 bases and the J gene end by 6 bases; junction bases not matched to a gene: 3. This CDR3 comprises 15 residues. CDR3 protein: CASSQEAGAPGELFF. CDR3 coding DNA: TGCGCCAGCAGCCAAGAAGCGGGAGCGCCCGGGGAGCTGTTTTTT.

The V and J genes are TRBV6-6 and TRBJ2-6; TRBD1 agrees at 9 bases. The CDR3 totals 18 residues. Germline V gives CDR1 MNHNY, CDR2 SVGAGI (reference sequence). With 5 bases clipped from V and 0 bases from J, the junction kept 8 bases outside the gene matches. In nucleotides, the CDR3 is TGTGCCAGCAGTCCTTGGGACAGGGCCTACTCTGGGGCCAACGTCCTGACTTTC. Its protein is CASSPWDRAYSGANVLTF.

The rearrangement uses TRBV3-1 (or the pseudogene TRBV3-2) and TRBJ1-1; D is unclear. V shed 4 bases and J shed 0 bases, with 9 bases lying between them. CDR1 and CDR2 from the germline V gene are LGHDT and YNNKEL (reference sequence). The CDR3 runs to 14 residues. In nucleotides, the CDR3 is TGTGCCAGCAGCCCAGAGAACATGAACACTGAAGCTTTCTTT. It translates to CASSPENMNTEAFF.

The chain carries TRBV7-8 and TRBJ2-7, with D possibly TRBD2 on 5 matching bases. The CDR3 is 15 amino acids. V dropped 0 bases and J dropped 6 bases, with 15 bases sitting between them. Germline-derived CDR1 and CDR2 are SGHVS and FQNEAQ. CDR3 nucleotide sequence: TGTGCCAGCAGCTTAGCACCGGACTCGTTCTCCGAGCAGTACTTC. It translates to CASSLAPDSFSEQYF.

The V and J genes are TRBV19 and TRBJ1-2, with TRBD1 matching 8 bases. CDR3 length equals 15 residues. Germline CDR1 is LNHDA and CDR2 is SQIVND (reference sequence). The V and J ends lost 5 bases and 2 bases, in that order; junction bases with no gene match: 7. CDR3 region: CASSLLDRANYGYTF. The CDR3 DNA reads TGTGCCAGTAGTCTCCTGGACAGGGCCAACTATGGCTACACCTTC.

This rearrangement joins TRBV20-1 to TRBJ2-5, with D uncertain. The V end was cut by 2 bases, the J end by 2 bases, with 3 bases between. This CDR3 has 11 amino acids. Germline values: CDR1 DFQATT, CDR2 SNEGSKA (reference sequence). Here the CDR3 DNA reads TGCAGTGCTAGACTTCAAGAGACCCAGTACTTC. It translates to CSARLQETQYF.

This rearrangement joins TRBV7-9 to TRBJ2-1; D is ambiguous. The germline V and J ends were trimmed by 5 bases and 0 bases, with 11 bases remaining between them. CDR3 length equals 15 residues. Germline V gives CDR1 SEHNR, CDR2 FQNEAQ (reference sequence). Here the CDR3 DNA reads TGTGCCAGCAGCCCGCTTACGAGCTCCTACAATGAGCAGTTCTTC. Translating it yields CASSPLTSSYNEQFF.

The V gene is TRBV5-6, the J gene TRBJ2-7, with TRBD1 matching 7 bases. The germline gives CDR1 SGHDT, CDR2 YYEEEE. The V gene end was trimmed by 4 bases and the J gene end by 2 bases; junction bases not matched to a gene: 15. The CDR3 contains 17 residues. The CDR3 coding sequence is TGTGCCAGCAGCCCTGATCTTAGGACAGGAAGAGCCTACGAGCAGTACTTC. Encoded protein: CASSPDLRTGRAYEQYF.